The entry that follows covers one T cell receptor (beta chain) sequence. Its antigen is currently unknown. This specimen comes from a study of cytomegalovirus exposure and HLA in healthy donors. Trimming took 5 bases from V and 4 from J, leaving 11 bases between them. This CDR3 contains 13 residues. In germline, CDR1 is PRHDT, CDR2 FYEKMQ (reference sequence). Healthy bone marrow donors supplied every sample. Study results and limitations: Confirmation in vitro established that a few CMV-associated chains were specific for CMV antigens.

Primers for the PCR totalled 60 Vbeta and 13 Jbeta. Method: immunoSEQ multiplex PCR; TCRdb's copy keeps in-frame clones and lacks some. Here the sample spans around 130,000 clones, roughly 66% being singletons. This sequence was found in a young man in good health and CMV-seronegative. This chain joins TRBV13 and TRBJ1-2; weak D call: TRBD1 (6 bases). Sequencing was done on a sample of PBMCs. Here the CDR3 DNA reads TGTGCCAGCAGCCCCGACAGGATCTATGGCTACACCTTC. Amino acids: CASSPDRIYGYTF. Combining the CDR3 with reference TRBV13 and TRBJ1-2 gives the whole variable domain AAGVIQSPRHLIKEKRETATLKCYPIPRHDTVYWYQQGPGQDPQFLISFYEKMQSDKGSIPDRFSAQQFSDYHSELNMSSLELGDSALYFCASSPDRIYGYTFGSGTRLTVV.